The T cell receptor (beta chain) described here comes from a study of post-analysis software for immune sequencing data (dated by TCRdb to between 2015 and 2016). A note on the overall study: Recorded disease courses included relapsing-remitting, secondary progressive and progressive-relapsing multiple sclerosis, with some patients lacking subtype annotation. A subset of samples was prepared in parallel using single-end sample barcoding, then pooled and co-amplified after Illumina adapter ligation. The multiple sclerosis patient repertoires were compared with some twelve previously published healthy control repertoires from donors aged 6 to 25 years. Paper-wide results and their limitations: When samples were clustered directly using the F measure, samples prepared in the same batch co-clustered strongly, which prompted a batch-effect correction. The multiple sclerosis patient group was slightly younger than the control group. Significantly lower normalized Chao1 diversity was found in multiple sclerosis patients than in controls, suggesting substantial peripheral T-cell clonal expansion.

To demonstrate the VDJtools post-analysis software, TCR beta repertoires were profiled from the peripheral blood of some 12 young patients with multiple sclerosis. The multiple sclerosis patients were children and adolescents ranging in age from roughly 6 to 16 years. On this clonotype: What antigen it recognizes has not been identified. No much larger clone exists at a distance of one base, and base qualities are not known.

The protocol used for the library was PCR. Sequencing relied on an Illumina HiSeq 2500. To reduce PCR and sequencing biases, unique molecular identifiers were incorporated into the TCR beta cDNA libraries. Every 1 to 10 million input T cells yielded roughly 0.5 million cDNA molecules, meaning each molecule approximated one T cell. The patient libraries were prepared and sequenced using the same protocol as the earlier healthy control dataset. Samples belonging to the same batch were prepared together, multiplexed and sequenced on a shared HiSeq lane. The source study handled its data this way. MIGEC was used to process the raw barcoded reads, and molecular identifier groups with only a single read were discarded before consensus assembly and CDR3 extraction. Clonotype tables were post-analysed with VDJtools, and diversity was normalized by down-sampling all datasets to the smallest sample size. To correct batch-related cross-sample contamination, repertoire overlap clustering matched CDR3 amino acid sequences but not nucleotide sequences. TCRdb reran the public reads through fastp at Q25 and MiXCR, keeping productive beta chains. Here each entry gathers all rows of one CDR3 protein and keeps the most common genes and DNA. TCRdb, not the authors, supplied the V and J calls. The sample table holds 450,000 or so distinct CDR3 sequences, of which 40% to 55% were seen once. The ten largest account for over 10% of the sample.

Source material: blood. The sequence came from a girl aged 5 to 17 with multiple sclerosis.

DNA sequence: TGTGCCAGCAGCTTAGATTACGGGACTTGGGACACTGAAGCTTTCTTT. Its translation reads: CASSLDYGTWDTEAFF. The V and J genes are TRBV7-2 and TRBJ1-1, with a tentative D gene TRBD1 over 5 matching bases. V is shortened by 1 base, J by 3 bases, and the region joining them spans 15 bases. The CDR3 contains 16 residues, cysteine and phenylalanine counted. The CDR3 DNA has 48 bases and is translated from base 1. The germline V gene encodes CDR1 SGHTA and CDR2 FQGNSA.